This record covers a single TCR beta chain. As yet, its antigen is unknown. This record belongs to a study of OX40 agonist ivuxolimab in advanced cancers. On the study more broadly: Patients received the agonistic anti-OX40 (CD134) antibody ivuxolimab. Antecedent anti-PD-1, anti-PD-L1 or anti-CTLA-4 therapy was permissible, with under 50% having received some. General study findings and limits: Clonal expansion from baseline to week 6 occurred in both CD4+ and CD8+ T cells. Researchers did not establish what antigens the expanded peripheral T cells target.

The method was immunoSEQ multiplex PCR; TCRdb's version includes in-frame clones alone and lacks a portion of them. The sample gives fewer than 100,000 clones, around four fifths of which show up once; 0.76% is in the top ten. The germline V gene has CDR1 SGDLS and CDR2 YYNGEE. Trimming left V 4 bases short and J 5 bases short, with 21 bases between. The CDR3 extends over 16 amino acids. This sample comprised CD4+ or CD8+ T cells sorted from blood, obtained in a trial of the OX40 agonist ivuxolimab. The clonotype originates from an adult with an advanced solid tumor such as melanoma, head and neck, liver or kidney cancer. The chain employs TRBV9 and TRBJ2-5; TRBD2 is a possible D gene (5 bases). In nucleotides, the CDR3 is TGTGCCAGCAGCCCCCGTGAGGGATTGGAGATGGAGACCCAGTACTTC. Amino acid sequence: CASSPREGLEMETQYF.